A single sample gave rise to the 23 T cell receptor beta chains below, sequenced in a study of beta chain features in type 1 diabetes. As every portion of the isolated RNA was reverse transcribed, the sequencing read expressed TCRB transcripts. Assay: immunoSEQ multiplex PCR; the TCRdb copy retains only in-frame clones and omits some. Of some 360,000 clones in the sample, about 19% were seen once. Sequenced input: naive CD4+ T cells from blood. The receptors were gathered from a woman between 18 and 30 years old in good health.

A few counts support this clone. The sample has other DNA sequences that encode this CDR3 too. The chain recombines TRBV10-3 with TRBJ2-5, with 7 bases aligning to TRBD1. Unmatched junction bases numbered 1, after V lost 6 bases and J lost 3 bases. Germline V gives CDR1 ENHRY, CDR2 SYGVKD. The CDR3 is made up of 12 amino acids. For the CDR3, the DNA is TGTGCCATCAGAGACAGGGAAGAGACCCAGTACTTC. Amino acids: CAIRDREETQYF.

This clone was detected only a few times. The J gene is TRBJ2-3, the V gene TRBV11-3; 7 nucleotides line up with TRBD2. The J segment lost 0 bases and the V segment lost 4 bases, leaving 7 bases of the junction unmatched. The CDR3 is 16 residues long. CDR1 and CDR2 from the germline V gene are SGHNT and YENEEA. The CDR3: CASSYLSGPSTDTQYF. CDR3 DNA sequence: TGTGCCAGCAGCTACCTTAGCGGGCCTAGCACAGATACGCAGTATTTT. Full variable domain (missing parts from reference TRBV11-3 and TRBJ2-3): EAGVVQSPRYKIIEKKQPVAFWCNPISGHNTLYWYLQNLGQGPELLIRYENEEAVDDSQLPKDRFSAERLKGVDSTLKIQPAELGDSAVYLCASSYLSGPSTDTQYFGPGTRLTVL.

This sequence joins TRBV11-2 and TRBJ1-1; perhaps TRBD1 as D (5 bases). The CDR3 is 13 amino acids. Trimming took 4 bases from V and 7 from J, leaving 13 bases between them. Germline CDR1 is SGHAT and CDR2 is FQNNGV. The CDR3 sequence is CASSSGGGGEAFF. In DNA, the CDR3 is TGTGCCAGCAGCTCGGGCGGCGGGGGTGAAGCTTTCTTT.

CDR3: CASRKAGHSSYNEQFF. The CDR3 DNA sequence: TGTGCCAGCAGAAAAGCGGGCCATTCCTCCTACAATGAGCAGTTCTTC. The chain links TRBV11-2 to TRBJ2-1; the D gene is possibly TRBD2 (6 bases). Germline V CDR1 and CDR2: SGHAT, FQNNGV. V was shortened by 6 bases and J by 0 bases, with 15 bases between the two germline ends. This CDR3 is 16 amino acids long.

This clone was observed a handful of times. This chain uses TRBV7-8 with TRBJ1-3; perhaps TRBD1 as D (6 bases). Germline CDR1 and CDR2: SGHVS and FQNEAQ. V lost 5 bases and J 0 bases, leaving 8 bases between the germline ends. The CDR3 length is 14 residues. CDR3 DNA sequence: TGTGCCAGCAGCCGGACAGACTCTGGAAACACCATATATTTT. Translation gives CASSRTDSGNTIYF.

A remark on this clone: At the DNA level, this CDR3 is encoded by other sequences in the same sample as well. For the CDR3, the DNA is TGTGCCAGCTCACCCAGGCCGGGCACAGATACGCAGTATTTT. Protein sequence: CASSPRPGTDTQYF. J is TRBJ2-3 and V is TRBV18, with D hard to call. Trimming cost V 3 bases and J 1 base, with 8 bases left between them. Germline V lookup: CDR1 KGHSH, CDR2 LQKENI. CDR3 length: 14 amino acids.

The chain carries TRBV7-2 and TRBJ2-1, with TRBD2 identical over 11 bases. Germline V gene lookup returns CDR1 SGHTA and CDR2 FQGNSA. The CDR3 runs 15 residues. Germline trimming cut 5 bases from V and 2 bases from J; bases unmatched to any gene: 2. The CDR3 loop reads CASSLSGRAYNEQFF. In nucleotides, the CDR3 is TGTGCCAGCAGCCTTAGCGGGAGGGCCTACAATGAGCAGTTCTTC.

The chain has TRBV5-1 and TRBJ2-1; 7 nucleotides match TRBD1. CDR1 SGHRS and CDR2 YFSETQ come from the germline V gene. The CDR3 has 13 amino acids. Trimming removed 4 bases from V and 6 bases from J; junction bases left unmatched: 4. This CDR3 reads CASSKDRRNEQFF. CDR3 nucleotide sequence: TGCGCCAGCAGCAAGGACAGGCGCAATGAGCAGTTCTTC.

The sample holds a few counts of this clone. The rearrangement uses TRBV25-1 and TRBJ2-5; D is perhaps TRBD1 (5 bases). V lost 2 bases and J 2 bases, leaving 9 bases between the germline ends. The CDR3 has 14 amino acids. Germline V CDR1 and CDR2: MGHDK, SYGVNS. CDR3 bases: TGTGCCAGCAGTGAACCCCGACAGCAAGAGACCCAGTACTTC. Its translation: CASSEPRQQETQYF.

This clone has only a few counts. The chain is built from TRBV12-5 and TRBJ1-5; 9 bases are a match to TRBD1. Germline-derived CDR1 and CDR2 are LGHNT and FRNRAP. The CDR3 length is 16 residues. Germline trimming cut 5 bases from V and 6 bases from J; bases unmatched to any gene: 11. CDR3 DNA sequence: TGTGCTAGTGGTAATCAACAGGGGGCTATATCTCAGCCCCAGCATTTT. The encoded protein is CASGNQQGAISQPQHF.

The chain combines TRBV6-6 with TRBJ2-1; no clear D gene. Looked up from germline, CDR1 is MNHNY and CDR2 is SVGAGI (reference sequence). Trimming took off 5 bases at V and 7 bases at J, with 6 bases between the two ends. The CDR3 length is 11 residues. This CDR3 is CASSPANEQFF. DNA for the CDR3: TGTGCCAGCAGTCCCGCGAATGAGCAGTTCTTC.

This clone was found a few times. This rearrangement joins TRBV19 to TRBJ2-1; 9 bases agree with TRBD1. The CDR3 covers 14 residues. The V segment lost 8 bases and the J segment 7 bases; nucleotides outside the gene matches: 9. CDR1 LNHDA and CDR2 SQIVND come from the germline V gene (reference sequence). The CDR3 region is CASPRRQGGNEQFF. CDR3 coding DNA: TGTGCCAGTCCACGAAGACAGGGGGGGAATGAGCAGTTCTTC.

This chain joins TRBV11-2 and TRBJ2-3; 8 positions match TRBD1. The CDR3 consists of 14 residues. The germline CDR1 and CDR2 sequences are SGHAT and FQNNGV. V lost 5 bases and J lost 2; bases outside the gene matches: 3. The CDR3 here is CASSRDRYTDTQYF. In DNA form, the CDR3 reads TGTGCCAGCAGCCGGGACAGGTACACAGATACGCAGTATTTT. The full variable domain, completed using reference TRBV11-2 and TRBJ2-3, is EAGVAQSPRYKIIEKRQSVAFWCNPISGHATLYWYQQILGQGPKLLIQFQNNGVVDDSQLPKDRFSAERLKGVDSTLKIQPAKLEDSAVYLCASSRDRYTDTQYFGPGTRLTVL.

The chain employs TRBV18 and TRBJ1-2; perhaps TRBD1 as D (5 bases). Between the trimmed V and J ends, which lost 3 bases and 2 bases, there was a span of 7 bases. The CDR3 is 13 residues long. Germline CDR1 reads KGHSH; CDR2 reads LQKENI. CDR3: CASSPGGNYGYTF. CDR3 bases: TGTGCCAGCTCACCGGGGGGGAACTATGGCTACACCTTC.

V gene TRBV6-1 combines with J gene TRBJ2-1, with D tentatively TRBD2 (6 bases). V was clipped by 11 bases and J by 2 bases, with 13 bases between them. CDR3 length: 13 amino acids. Germline CDR1 and CDR2: MNHNS and SASEGT. DNA of the CDR3: TGTGCCGCCCGGGGAGGCGCCTACAATGAGCAGTTCTTC. It is translated as CAARGGAYNEQFF.

CDR3 coding DNA: TGCGCCAGCAGCCAAGACAGGGGTCTGGGTAGACATGAGCAGTTCTTC. Its translation: CASSQDRGLGRHEQFF. The V call is TRBV4-1, the J call TRBJ2-1; maybe TRBD1 (6 bases). The CDR3 is 16 amino acids. Germline V CDR1 and CDR2: MGHRA, YSYEKL. The V end lost 0 bases, the J end lost 8 bases, and 17 bases lay between the germline ends.

A few counts support this clone. DNA of the CDR3: TGTGCCTGGAGCGGACAGGGGGCACGGGAGACCCAGTACTTC. Its translation: CAWSGQGARETQYF. The V and J genes are TRBV30 and TRBJ2-5; TRBD1 agrees at 11 bases. CDR1 is GTSNPN and CDR2 is SVGIG in the germline V gene (reference sequence). V dropped 3 bases and J dropped 5; count of bases not matched to a gene: 5. This CDR3 comprises 14 residues.

This clone has a handful of counts. The chain couples TRBV19 to TRBJ2-3; 13 bases match TRBD2. From germline, CDR1 is LNHDA and CDR2 SQIVND (reference sequence). The CDR3 runs 16 residues. V lost 5 bases and J lost 6; bases outside the gene matches: 8. The CDR3 DNA reads as TGTGCCAGTAGTTCTCGGACTAGCGGGAGAGCCGATACGCAGTATTTT. Its protein is CASSSRTSGRADTQYF.

The chain combines TRBV11-2 with TRBJ2-5, with TRBD2 identical over 8 bases. The germline CDR1 and CDR2 sequences are SGHAT and FQNNGV. V shed 5 bases, J shed 5 bases, and the junction held 10 bases outside the gene matches. This CDR3 contains 15 residues. The CDR3 region is CASSPRGGERETQYF. The DNA of the CDR3 is TGTGCCAGCAGCCCTCGGGGGGGAGAACGGGAGACCCAGTACTTC.

The chain recombines TRBV4-3 with TRBJ1-6; the match to TRBD1 covers 9 bases. The germline CDR1 and CDR2 sequences are LGHNA and YSLEER. The V segment lost 3 bases and the J segment 10 bases; nucleotides outside the gene matches: 10. This CDR3 is 16 amino acids long. CDR3 in DNA: TGCGCCAGCAGCCAGGTCGCCGGGACAGGGTTGTCACCCCTCCACTTT. It yields the protein CASSQVAGTGLSPLHF.

The V and J genes are TRBV7-9 and TRBJ1-1, with unresolved D. CDR3 length: 16 amino acids. Germline CDR1 SEHNR, CDR2 FQNEAQ (reference sequence). V gave up 0 bases and J gave up 6 bases, with 17 bases separating them. The CDR3 spells CASSLASPQASPEAFF. CDR3 DNA sequence: TGTGCCAGCAGCTTAGCATCCCCCCAGGCCTCCCCTGAAGCTTTCTTT.

This clone has only a few counts. The chain recombines TRBV19 with TRBJ2-7; possibly TRBD2 for D (6 bases). Trimming cost V 8 bases and J 5 bases, with 10 bases left between them. CDR1 and CDR2 from the germline V gene are LNHDA and SQIVND (reference sequence). CDR3 length: 11 amino acids. CDR3 DNA: TGTGCCAGTGGGGAGGAGGACGAGCAGTACTTC. Its translation is CASGEEDEQYF.

V is TRBV4-1 and J is TRBJ2-2; unclear D gene. This CDR3 contains 19 residues. Looked up from germline, CDR1 is MGHRA and CDR2 is YSYEKL. V gave up 0 bases and J gave up 0 bases, with 17 bases separating them. The CDR3 DNA follows: TGCGCCAGCAGCCAAGATCCAGACAAGTTAGATCCGAACACCGGGGAGCTGTTTTTT. Its protein product is CASSQDPDKLDPNTGELFF.